A selection of T cell receptor beta chains follows, all from one sample in a study of T cells after yellow fever vaccination. TCRdb reprocessed the 5' RACE reads with MiXCR, giving one entry per CDR3 protein. The sample includes some 300,000 distinct CDR3 sequences, roughly 9% of them seen just once. Sequenced here: CD4+ T cells sorted from PBMCs, sampled 5 days after the yellow fever booster vaccination. These receptors all come from a man between 18 and 35 years old who received the YFV17D yellow fever vaccine. Both conserved end residues are part of each CDR3.

cdr3_aa: CASNTADWARDEQFF
v_call: TRBV5-1
j_call: TRBJ2-1

cdr3_aa: CASSLVGGGPQETQYF
v_call: TRBV27
j_call: TRBJ2-5

cdr3_aa: CASSWTSLRDGNSYEQYF
v_call: TRBV11-2
j_call: TRBJ2-7

cdr3_aa: CASSQTGTNGYTF
v_call: TRBV3-1
j_call: TRBJ1-2

cdr3_aa: CASSFRGGHNSPLHF
v_call: TRBV12-3/TRBV12-4
j_call: TRBJ1-6

cdr3_aa: CSAHPGGQETQYF
v_call: TRBV20-1
j_call: TRBJ2-5

cdr3_aa: CASSVLPPGQGTDTQYF
v_call: TRBV9
j_call: TRBJ2-3

cdr3_aa: CASRNTVYLGNTIYF
v_call: TRBV28
j_call: TRBJ1-3

cdr3_aa: CSVRVGVRETQYF
v_call: TRBV29-1
j_call: TRBJ2-5

cdr3_aa: CSASQGAPNQPQHF
v_call: TRBV20-1
j_call: TRBJ1-5

cdr3_aa: CASSSRRGAHNEQFF
v_call: TRBV6-5
j_call: TRBJ2-1

cdr3_aa: CASSLLGSGGSDTQYF
v_call: TRBV3-1
j_call: TRBJ2-3

cdr3_aa: CASSLQVNYGYTF
v_call: TRBV7-2
j_call: TRBJ1-2

cdr3_aa: CSAAPGMNTGELFF
v_call: TRBV20-1
j_call: TRBJ2-2

cdr3_aa: CASSLTGATDTQYF
v_call: TRBV5-1
j_call: TRBJ2-3

cdr3_aa: CASSVDRVREAFF
v_call: TRBV7-2
j_call: TRBJ1-1

cdr3_aa: CASSGRERNSPLHF
v_call: TRBV3-1
j_call: TRBJ1-6

cdr3_aa: CASSLLAAVETQYF
v_call: TRBV14
j_call: TRBJ2-5

cdr3_aa: CAISPEGPRAFF
v_call: TRBV10-3
j_call: TRBJ1-1

cdr3_aa: CASAYSRRSGDSPLHF
v_call: TRBV5-1
j_call: TRBJ1-6

cdr3_aa: CASSLGTPVREPQHF
v_call: TRBV12-3/TRBV12-4
j_call: TRBJ1-5

cdr3_aa: CASSIRNVGVINQPQHF
v_call: TRBV19
j_call: TRBJ1-5

cdr3_aa: CASSPPVAGAEPTQYF
v_call: TRBV3-1
j_call: TRBJ2-3

cdr3_aa: CASSFEGGGDSPLHF
v_call: TRBV5-1
j_call: TRBJ1-6

cdr3_aa: CASSRPLEKLFF
v_call: TRBV4-1
j_call: TRBJ1-4

cdr3_aa: CSAEPGPGDEKLFF
v_call: TRBV20-1
j_call: TRBJ1-4

cdr3_aa: CASSQGPSRTEAFF
v_call: TRBV4-1
j_call: TRBJ1-1

cdr3_aa: CSVVLGDGRGTQYF
v_call: TRBV29-1
j_call: TRBJ2-5

cdr3_aa: CASSWDRQNIQYF
v_call: TRBV7-2
j_call: TRBJ2-4

cdr3_aa: CASSSLRESTDTQYF
v_call: TRBV7-6
j_call: TRBJ2-3

cdr3_aa: CASSEAPGQVYEQYF
v_call: TRBV6-1
j_call: TRBJ2-7

cdr3_aa: CASSPPQRGGIEQFF
v_call: TRBV7-2
j_call: TRBJ2-1

cdr3_aa: CASSQEPRLTSGGTSTDTQYF
v_call: TRBV4-3
j_call: TRBJ2-3

cdr3_aa: CASSPNDRGNTEAFF
v_call: TRBV18
j_call: TRBJ1-1

cdr3_aa: CSARSASSYNEQFF
v_call: TRBV20-1
j_call: TRBJ2-1

cdr3_aa: CASSQTGDNSPLHF
v_call: TRBV18
j_call: TRBJ1-6

cdr3_aa: CASSDPGQGNEKLFF
v_call: TRBV4-3
j_call: TRBJ1-4

cdr3_aa: CASSLWVTEAFF
v_call: TRBV5-5
j_call: TRBJ1-1

cdr3_aa: CASRISWTEAFF
v_call: TRBV6-2/TRBV6-3
j_call: TRBJ1-1

cdr3_aa: CASSQEVLENTGELFF
v_call: TRBV4-3
j_call: TRBJ2-2

cdr3_aa: CASSPVPVRYNQPQHF
v_call: TRBV7-2
j_call: TRBJ1-5

cdr3_aa: CASSSVGVSPLHF
v_call: TRBV5-1
j_call: TRBJ1-6

cdr3_aa: CASSPSLEGGPYNEQFF
v_call: TRBV7-2
j_call: TRBJ2-1

cdr3_aa: CASSPPREGGKPQHF
v_call: TRBV11-2
j_call: TRBJ1-5

cdr3_aa: CASSETGPNTGELFF
v_call: TRBV7-2
j_call: TRBJ2-2

cdr3_aa: CASSWGTVTETQYF
v_call: TRBV11-2
j_call: TRBJ2-5

cdr3_aa: CASRNRGSTGELFF
v_call: TRBV6-1
j_call: TRBJ2-2

cdr3_aa: CASSLRASGGLNTGELFF
v_call: TRBV7-3
j_call: TRBJ2-2

cdr3_aa: CASSLGGLRTDTQYF
v_call: TRBV7-2
j_call: TRBJ2-3

cdr3_aa: CATSRDGQVHSPLHF
v_call: TRBV15
j_call: TRBJ1-6

cdr3_aa: CASSSGTPQAYGYTF
v_call: TRBV27
j_call: TRBJ1-2

cdr3_aa: CASSRREGDTQYF
v_call: TRBV19
j_call: TRBJ2-3

cdr3_aa: CASSPGQLMNTEAFF
v_call: TRBV5-1
j_call: TRBJ1-1

cdr3_aa: CASSFDSQSQHF
v_call: TRBV7-9
j_call: TRBJ1-5

cdr3_aa: CASSPVATSGNTIYF
v_call: TRBV5-1
j_call: TRBJ1-3